This paragraph covers one TCR beta chain sequence. TCRdb's copy holds only in-frame clones and misses some; the assay was immunoSEQ multiplex PCR. The data hold over 250,000 clones, with more than 70% observed a single time. J was trimmed by 7 bases and V by 2 bases; bases with no gene match: 2. The CDR3 extends over 13 amino acids. Germline V gives CDR1 MNHEY, CDR2 SVGEGT. This specimen comes from a study of blood T cell repertoires in COVID-19. Turning to the study itself: T cells, B-cell-depleted T cells, or PBMCs provided the cDNA or gDNA that served as material.

The study recruited people aged 18 to 89 years across some 23 US areas. Donors of Cohort 3 who recovered were those that had two negative PCRs, clearance, or symptom resolution. This clonotype originated in a woman in her 30s who had recovered from COVID-19. The genes are TRBV6-2 or TRBV6-3 and TRBJ1-5, with 7 bases aligning to TRBD1. Sequencing used PBMCs or T cells enriched from blood (not recorded which). The CDR3 sequence: CASSYRDSQPQHF. The CDR3, as DNA: TGTGCCAGCAGTTACCGGGACAGCCAGCCCCAGCATTTT.